A selection of T cell receptor beta chains follows, all from one sample in a study of CD8 T cells in ankylosing spondylitis. TCRdb itself ran the 5' RACE reads through MiXCR, one entry per CDR3 protein. The sample yields a few hundred thousand distinct CDR3 sequences, approximately 22% seen once. The sequencing sample was made of blood, either unsorted or a sorted T cell fraction (not recorded which). These receptors all come from a male donor with ankylosing spondylitis or in good health (not recorded which). CDR3s include the opening cysteine and the closing phenylalanine or tryptophan. The D gene is left open where the match is weak.

V gene,D gene,J gene,CDR3 protein
TRBV6-1,-,TRBJ2-3,CARGQDSTDTQYF
TRBV29-1,-,TRBJ1-2,CSVATGSLYGYTF
TRBV20-1,TRBD1,TRBJ2-5,CSAREDRRWETQYF
TRBV7-9,-,TRBJ2-1,CASRGAEQFF
TRBV12-3/TRBV12-4,-,TRBJ1-1,CASSWGVTEAFF
TRBV20-1,-,TRBJ2-7,CSARVRGSYEQYF
TRBV28,-,TRBJ2-1,CASSSEGGWNNEQFF
TRBV14,-,TRBJ2-1,CASSQVSDEQFF
TRBV7-9,-,TRBJ2-7,CASGGYEQYF
TRBV6-5,TRBD2,TRBJ2-1,CASSSVAGGGNEQFF
TRBV10-3,-,TRBJ2-7,CAISGAVNYEQYF
TRBV20-1,TRBD1,TRBJ2-1,CSARDRKGAPYNEQFF
TRBV20-1,-,TRBJ2-5,CSAPSLWDLQETQYF
TRBV9,-,TRBJ1-1,CASSVTTSAEAFF
TRBV27,-,TRBJ2-2,CASSFDPGDTGELFF
TRBV11-2,TRBD2,TRBJ2-1,CASSLVRLAGNNEQFF
TRBV10-3,-,TRBJ1-1,CAISEPTGSNTEAFF
TRBV6-1,TRBD2,TRBJ2-3,CASSRLAGSTDTQYF
TRBV5-5,-,TRBJ2-1,CASSPRSGSRNEQFF
TRBV6-1,-,TRBJ2-5,CASARQELSETQYF
TRBV16,-,TRBJ1-3,CASSESGGRPSGNTIYF
TRBV4-1,TRBD2,TRBJ2-5,CASSQVGSGGLEETQYF
TRBV3-1,TRBD2,TRBJ2-5,CALSPQKQGLAGGRWIQYF
TRBV7-2,-,TRBJ1-5,CASSYRKKNQPQHF
TRBV7-9,-,TRBJ2-1,CASSFGRGPRGEQFF
TRBV28,-,TRBJ1-2,CASSLPLGLNYGYTF
TRBV30,-,TRBJ2-2,CAWSVHSRANTGELFF
TRBV12-3/TRBV12-4,TRBD1,TRBJ2-5,CASSSLGTGGETQYF
TRBV2,-,TRBJ1-1,CASSELRYTEAFF
TRBV20-1,TRBD2,TRBJ2-7,CSPIAGRSYEQYF
TRBV6-4,-,TRBJ2-3,CASSEKEEDTQYF
TRBV20-1,-,TRBJ2-1,CSAMGLMGYNEQFF
TRBV4-1,-,TRBJ2-3,CASSQDSATATDTQYF
TRBV12-3/TRBV12-4,TRBD2,TRBJ2-2,CASRFGLAGRSTGELFF
TRBV28,TRBD1,TRBJ2-7,CASSWPGQGAYEQYF
TRBV10-3,-,TRBJ1-5,CAISESDSRNQPQHF
TRBV20-1,-,TRBJ1-1,CNRGRSIYTEAFF
TRBV7-8,TRBD2,TRBJ2-5,CASSLGTSQETQYF
TRBV7-2,TRBD2,TRBJ2-1,CASSFYRTSGGYEQFF
TRBV27,TRBD1,TRBJ2-2,CASRTGSNTGELFF
TRBV30,TRBD1,TRBJ2-3,CAWSEPGGRISSTDTQYF